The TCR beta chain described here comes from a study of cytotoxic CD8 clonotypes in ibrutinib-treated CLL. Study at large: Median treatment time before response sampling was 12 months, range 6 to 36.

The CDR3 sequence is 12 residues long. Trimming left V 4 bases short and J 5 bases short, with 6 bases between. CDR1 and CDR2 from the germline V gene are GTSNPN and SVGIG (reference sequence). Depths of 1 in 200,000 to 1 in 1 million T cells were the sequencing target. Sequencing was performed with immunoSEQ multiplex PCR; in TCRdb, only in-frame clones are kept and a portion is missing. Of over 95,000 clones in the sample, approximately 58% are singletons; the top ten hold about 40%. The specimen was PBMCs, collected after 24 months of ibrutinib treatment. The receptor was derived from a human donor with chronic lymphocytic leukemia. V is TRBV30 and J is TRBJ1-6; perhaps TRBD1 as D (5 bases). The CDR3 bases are TGTGCCTGGACGGACAATAATTCACCCCTCCACTTT. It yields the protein CAWTDNNSPLHF.